These 24 T cell receptor beta chains share one sample of origin, sequenced in a study of T cell repertoires in cytomegalovirus infection (dated 2019 in TCRdb). Reads for this sample came from an Illumina HiSeq 1500. TCRdb's own reprocessing of the public reads used fastp at Q25 and MiXCR and kept productive beta chains. CDR3 protein sequences are deduplicated, and each keeps its most common genes and DNA. This sample is represented by around 340,000 distinct CDR3 sequences; approximately 32% of them were singletons. The ten largest clones take up 20% of the sample. Explained via the paper, the treatment or condition label denotes: in vitro stimulation with specific CMV peptide epitopes to enrich CMV-specific T cells. For these receptors, no antigen is known. The material was cultured PBMCs, obtained from culture after CMV antigen stimulation. The receptors originated from a human donor in good health (CMV status not recorded). Some clones in this sample may be carry-over from other donors' samples.

V and J are TRBV11-1 and TRBJ2-7, with D maybe TRBD1 (6 bases). Trimming removed 5 bases at V and 5 bases at J, with 19 bases between. This CDR3 has 15 amino acids. The germline CDR1 and CDR2 sequences are SGHAT and FQDESV (reference sequence). The CDR3 region has the DNA TGTGCCAGCAGCGCACAACAGGGAAGAAAGGACGAGCAGTACTTC. This encodes CASSAQQGRKDEQYF.

The CDR3 protein is CASSAPGGRDTQYF. The CDR3 nucleotides are TGCGCCAGCAGCGCTCCGGGGGGCCGGGATACGCAGTATTTT. The chain couples TRBV5-1 to TRBJ2-3; tentative D call: TRBD2 (7 bases). Germline CDR1 SGHRS, CDR2 YFSETQ. The CDR3 runs 14 residues. V lost 4 bases and J 6 bases, leaving 15 bases between the germline ends.

The genes are TRBV28 and TRBJ2-3; the match to TRBD2 covers 7 bases. V lost 6 bases to trimming and J lost 4 bases; unmatched junction nucleotides: 16. The CDR3 totals 17 residues. CDR1 is MDHEN, CDR2 SYDVKM, per germline. The CDR3 protein is CASSPMGGILPPDTQYF. The CDR3 DNA is TGTGCCAGCAGCCCCATGGGGGGGATTCTGCCACCAGATACGCAGTATTTT.

This clonotype has just a few counts. This rearrangement joins TRBV7-4 to TRBJ2-5; TRBD2 agrees at 11 bases. This CDR3 has 17 residues. The V gene's germline CDR1 is SGHVT and CDR2 SQSDAQ. With 4 bases clipped from V and 1 base from J, the junction kept 8 bases outside the gene matches. The CDR3 loop is CASSSPPTSGVQETQYF. The CDR3 bases are TGTGCCAGCAGCTCCCCCCCGACTAGCGGGGTCCAAGAGACCCAGTACTTC. The variable domain in full, with the rest retrieved from reference TRBV7-4 and TRBJ2-5, is GAGVSQSPRYKVAKRGRDVALRCDSISGHVTLYWYRQTLGQGSEVLTYSQSDAQRDKSGRPSGRFSAERPERSVSTLKIQRTEQGDSAVYLCASSSPPTSGVQETQYFGPGTRLLVL.

The rearrangement joins TRBV7-9 to TRBJ1-1, with D perhaps TRBD1 (5 bases). The V end lost 1 base, the J end lost 3 bases, and 9 bases lay between the germline ends. The germline V gene encodes CDR1 SEHNR and CDR2 FQNEAQ (reference sequence). This CDR3 contains 14 residues. The CDR3 sequence is CASSLVQGDTEAFF. Here the CDR3 DNA reads TGTGCCAGCAGCTTAGTGCAGGGAGACACTGAAGCTTTCTTT.

V is TRBV7-4 and J is TRBJ2-5, with 9 bases fitting TRBD2. There are 15 residues in the CDR3. Trimming at V came to 8 bases and at J to 1 base, leaving 8 bases not matched to a gene. CDR1 and CDR2 (germline): SGHVT, SQSDAQ. The CDR3 sequence: CASSIAGALQETQYF. Written as DNA, the CDR3 is TGTGCCAGCTCTATAGCGGGAGCCCTCCAAGAGACCCAGTACTTC. The full variable domain, in which reference TRBV7-4 and TRBJ2-5 provide the parts outside the CDR3, is GAGVSQSPRYKVAKRGRDVALRCDSISGHVTLYWYRQTLGQGSEVLTYSQSDAQRDKSGRPSGRFSAERPERSVSTLKIQRTEQGDSAVYLCASSIAGALQETQYFGPGTRLLVL.

This chain joins TRBV18 and TRBJ2-2; the match to TRBD2 covers 9 bases. The trim removed 5 bases at V and 1 base at J, leaving 5 bases unmatched. The CDR3 length is 16 residues. CDR1 is KGHSH and CDR2 is LQKENI in the germline V gene. This chain's CDR3 is CASSFLAGMNTGELFF. DNA of the CDR3: TGTGCCAGCTCATTTCTAGCGGGAATGAACACCGGGGAGCTGTTTTTT. Based on the CDR3 plus reference TRBV18 and TRBJ2-2, the full variable domain is NAGVMQNPRHLVRRRGQEARLRCSPMKGHSHVYWYRQLPEEGLKFMVYLQKENIIDESGMPKERFSAEFPKEGPSILRIQQVVRGDSAAYFCASSFLAGMNTGELFFGEGSRLTVL.

This clonotype was observed a few times. The V call is TRBV18, the J call TRBJ1-4; weak D call: TRBD1 (6 bases). The CDR3 is made up of 16 amino acids. V lost 0 bases and J 8 bases, leaving 16 bases between the germline ends. The germline V gene encodes CDR1 KGHSH and CDR2 LQKENI. The CDR3 loop reads CASSPPSGTRLEKLFF. In nucleotides, the CDR3 is TGTGCCAGCTCACCACCATCGGGGACAAGGCTCGAAAAACTGTTTTTT. The variable domain in full, with the rest retrieved from reference TRBV18 and TRBJ1-4, is NAGVMQNPRHLVRRRGQEARLRCSPMKGHSHVYWYRQLPEEGLKFMVYLQKENIIDESGMPKERFSAEFPKEGPSILRIQQVVRGDSAAYFCASSPPSGTRLEKLFFGSGTQLSVL.

The chain carries TRBV7-6 and TRBJ2-1; TRBD2 matches at 10 bases. CDR1 SGHVS and CDR2 FNYEAQ come from the germline V gene. V lost 5 bases to trimming and J lost 9 bases; unmatched junction nucleotides: 7. This CDR3 region has 14 residues. CDR3 sequence reads: CASSRLAGVGEQFF. The CDR3 coding sequence is TGTGCCAGCAGCCGGCTAGCGGGAGTGGGTGAGCAGTTCTTC.

The V call is TRBV27, the J call TRBJ2-1; 11 nucleotides align to TRBD2. The germline CDR1 and CDR2 sequences are MNHEY and SMNVEV (reference sequence). V shed 6 bases and J 1 base; nucleotides not matched to a gene: 14. The CDR3 covers 19 residues. CDR3 loop: CASSPRGLAGGSSYNEQFF. The CDR3 nucleotides are TGTGCCAGCAGCCCTAGGGGGCTAGCGGGGGGATCTTCCTACAATGAGCAGTTCTTC.

This clonotype was counted ten times or more. The chain has TRBV7-2 and TRBJ1-5, with no clear D. V was pared by 2 bases and J by 0 bases, with 5 bases between. CDR1 is SGHTA, CDR2 FQGNSA, per germline. The CDR3 contains 14 residues. The CDR3 is CASSLRGSNQPQHF. The CDR3 DNA is TGTGCCAGCAGCTTACGGGGTAGCAATCAGCCCCAGCATTTT. The full variable domain, rest sourced from reference TRBV7-2 and TRBJ1-5, is GAGVSQSPSNKVTEKGKDVELRCDPISGHTALYWYRQSLGQGLEFLIYFQGNSAPDKSGLPSDRFSAERTGGSVSTLTIQRTQQEDSAVYLCASSLRGSNQPQHFGDGTRLSIL.

V usage is TRBV27 and J usage is TRBJ2-7; weak D call: TRBD2 (5 bases). Trimming left V 4 bases short and J 2 bases short, with 12 bases between. The CDR3 totals 14 residues. Germline CDR1 is MNHEY and CDR2 is SMNVEV (reference sequence). The CDR3 DNA follows: TGTGCCAGCAGTTCCGCGGGTCCCGCCTACGAGCAGTACTTC. Amino acids: CASSSAGPAYEQYF.

The chain joins TRBV19 to TRBJ1-2; D perhaps matches TRBD1 (6 bases). The germline V gene has CDR1 LNHDA and CDR2 SQIVND (reference sequence). Trimming stripped 8 bases from V and 5 bases from J, with 18 bases between. The CDR3 is 14 residues long. The CDR3 sequence is CASSETGGLYGYTF. The CDR3 nucleotides read TGTGCCAGTTCGGAGACAGGAGGTTTATATGGCTACACCTTC.

This rearrangement joins TRBV28 to TRBJ2-1; D ambiguous. The CDR3 consists of 14 residues. CDR1 MDHEN and CDR2 SYDVKM come from the germline V gene. CDR3 protein: CGVNGFSSYNEQFF. The CDR3, as DNA: TGTGGCGTTAACGGTTTTTCCTCCTACAATGAGCAGTTCTTC.

V is TRBV27 and J is TRBJ2-1; a weak D match, TRBD2 (6 bases). Germline V gene data show CDR1 as MNHEY and CDR2 as SMNVEV (reference sequence). The CDR3 loop spans 13 amino acids. The V end was cut by 7 bases, the J end by 8 bases, with 15 bases between. In nucleotides, the CDR3 is TGTGCCAGCAAGGGACCCGCTAGCGATGAGCAGTTCTTC. This sequence encodes CASKGPASDEQFF.

This clonotype appeared a few times. The rearrangement links TRBV12-3 or TRBV12-4 to TRBJ2-7; TRBD2 aligns across 11 bases. There are 17 residues in the CDR3. V dropped 1 base and J dropped 4; count of bases not matched to a gene: 9. In DNA form, the CDR3 reads TGTGCCAGCAGTTTAGGGGGGCTAGCGGGAGGCGTTTACGAGCAGTACTTC. Protein sequence: CASSLGGLAGGVYEQYF.

The V and J genes are TRBV5-4 and TRBJ1-1; a weak D match, TRBD1 (5 bases). The germline V gene has CDR1 SGHNT and CDR2 YYREEE (reference sequence). The CDR3 contains 15 residues. V was pared by 6 bases and J by 2 bases, with 17 bases between. The CDR3 DNA is TGTGCCAGCACCTCGAAATGGGGGGGAAACACTGAAGCTTTCTTT. This encodes CASTSKWGGNTEAFF.

This chain links TRBV19 with TRBJ1-4; D gene unclear. CDR3 size: 16 residues. The germline gives CDR1 LNHDA, CDR2 SQIVND (reference sequence). Between the trimmed V and J ends, which lost 7 bases and 7 bases, there was a span of 22 bases. CDR3 DNA: TGTGCCAGTACCGCTGGGAAAAAGGTGCCGAGTGAAAAACTGTTTTTT. It is translated as CASTAGKKVPSEKLFF.

This clonotype was counted many times. V gene TRBV7-6 combines with J gene TRBJ2-7; D is unresolved. The germline V and J ends were trimmed by 0 bases and 5 bases, with 14 bases remaining between them. The V gene's germline CDR1 is SGHVS and CDR2 FNYEAQ. CDR3 length: 15 amino acids. The CDR3 loop is CASSLAAAAVDEQYF. CDR3 bases: TGTGCCAGCAGCTTAGCCGCGGCCGCTGTGGACGAGCAGTACTTC.

In this sample, this clonotype turned up a few times. This chain connects TRBV11-2 to TRBJ1-2, with D possibly TRBD1 on 6 matching bases. Germline CDR1 is SGHAT and CDR2 is FQNNGV. The CDR3 is 17 amino acids. The ends were cut back, 4 bases at V and 1 base at J, with 19 bases in the middle. The CDR3 DNA is TGTGCCAGCAGCTCCCCGCCCGGGACACCTGATAACTATGGCTACACCTTC. The encoded protein is CASSSPPGTPDNYGYTF.

The V gene is TRBV4-1, the J gene TRBJ2-1; 10 bases match TRBD2. The CDR3 is 18 residues long. Germline V gene data show CDR1 as MGHRA and CDR2 as YSYEKL. The ends lost 4 bases at V and 1 base at J; junction bases unmatched: 10. Here the CDR3 DNA reads TGCGCCAGCAGCCGGGGACCTCTAGCGGGAGATTCCTACAATGAGCAGTTCTTC. This codes for CASSRGPLAGDSYNEQFF.

The chain employs TRBV27 and TRBJ1-5; D gene unclear. CDR3 length equals 14 residues. V lost 6 bases to trimming and J lost 4 bases, with 13 bases between them. CDR1 is MNHEY, CDR2 SMNVEV, per germline (reference sequence). CDR3 DNA sequence: TGTGCCAGCAGGGCGGGGATAGGAAATCAGCCCCAGCATTTT. It is translated as CASRAGIGNQPQHF.

The V call is TRBV27, the J call TRBJ2-1; D uncertain. V was clipped by 7 bases and J by 9 bases, with 10 bases between them. Germline assignment: CDR1 MNHEY and CDR2 SMNVEV (reference sequence). CDR3 length: 11 residues. The DNA for the CDR3 is TGTGCCAGCACCGCAGCAGGTGAGCAGTTCTTC. Translating gives CASTAAGEQFF.

The chain uses TRBV27 and TRBJ1-1; TRBD1 aligns across 8 bases. Per the germline V gene, CDR1 is MNHEY and CDR2 is SMNVEV (reference sequence). V gave up 3 bases and J gave up 3 bases; unmatched junction bases: 3. This CDR3 comprises 14 residues. The CDR3 reads CASSFDRGYTEAFF. In nucleotides, the CDR3 is TGTGCCAGCAGTTTCGACAGGGGTTACACTGAAGCTTTCTTT.